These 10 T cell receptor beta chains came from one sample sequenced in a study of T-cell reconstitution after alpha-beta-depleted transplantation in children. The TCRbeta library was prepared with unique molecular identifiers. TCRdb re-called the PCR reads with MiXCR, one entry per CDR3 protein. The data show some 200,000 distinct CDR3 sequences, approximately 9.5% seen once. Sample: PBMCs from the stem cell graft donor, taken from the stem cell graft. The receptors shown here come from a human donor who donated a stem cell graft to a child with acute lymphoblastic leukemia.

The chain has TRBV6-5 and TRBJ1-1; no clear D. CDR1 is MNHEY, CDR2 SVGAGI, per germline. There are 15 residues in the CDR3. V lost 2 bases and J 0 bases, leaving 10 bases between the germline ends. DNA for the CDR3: TGTGCCAGCAGTTACGGGCTTGGAATGAACACTGAAGCTTTCTTT. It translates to CASSYGLGMNTEAFF.

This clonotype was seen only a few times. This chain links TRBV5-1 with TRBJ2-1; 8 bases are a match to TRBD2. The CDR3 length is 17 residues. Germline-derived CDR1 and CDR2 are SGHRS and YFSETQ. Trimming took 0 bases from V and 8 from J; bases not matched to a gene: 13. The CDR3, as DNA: TGCGCCAGCAGCTTGGTCTCCGGGGCGGGAGGCTATGATGAGCAGTTCTTC. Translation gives CASSLVSGAGGYDEQFF.

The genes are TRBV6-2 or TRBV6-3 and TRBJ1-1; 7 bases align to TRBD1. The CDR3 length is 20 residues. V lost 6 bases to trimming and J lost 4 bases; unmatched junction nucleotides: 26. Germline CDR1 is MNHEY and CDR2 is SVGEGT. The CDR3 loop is CASRPISETGLELWGTEAFF. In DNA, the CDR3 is TGTGCCAGCAGACCGATTTCTGAGACAGGGTTGGAATTATGGGGCACTGAAGCTTTCTTT.

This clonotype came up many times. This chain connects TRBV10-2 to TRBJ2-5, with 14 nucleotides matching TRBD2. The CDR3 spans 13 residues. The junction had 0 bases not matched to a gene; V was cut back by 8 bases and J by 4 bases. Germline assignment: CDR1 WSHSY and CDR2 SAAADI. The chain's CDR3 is CASGLAGGETQYF. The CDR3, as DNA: TGCGCCAGCGGACTAGCGGGGGGAGAGACCCAGTACTTC.

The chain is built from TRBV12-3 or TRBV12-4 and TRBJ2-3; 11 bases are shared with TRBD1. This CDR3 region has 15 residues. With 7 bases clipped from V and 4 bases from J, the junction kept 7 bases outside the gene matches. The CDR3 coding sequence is TGTGCCAGCACTTATGGGACAGGGGGGGCAGATACGCAGTATTTT. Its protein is CASTYGTGGADTQYF.

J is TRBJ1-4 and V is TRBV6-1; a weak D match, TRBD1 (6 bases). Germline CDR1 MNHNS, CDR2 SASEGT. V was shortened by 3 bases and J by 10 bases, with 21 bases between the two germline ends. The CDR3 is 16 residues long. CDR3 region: CASSDPFGGQGRKLFF. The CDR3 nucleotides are TGTGCCAGCAGTGACCCATTTGGTGGGCAGGGGCGAAAACTGTTTTTT.

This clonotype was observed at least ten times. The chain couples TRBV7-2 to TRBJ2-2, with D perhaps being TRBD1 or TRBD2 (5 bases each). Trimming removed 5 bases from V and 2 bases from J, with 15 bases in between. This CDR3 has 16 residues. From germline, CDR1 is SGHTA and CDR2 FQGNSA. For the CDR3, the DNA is TGTGCCAGCAGCCAAAACATGGGACCAAACACCGGGGAGCTGTTTTTT. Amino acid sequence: CASSQNMGPNTGELFF. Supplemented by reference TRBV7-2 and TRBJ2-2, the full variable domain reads GAGVSQSPSNKVTEKGKDVELRCDPISGHTALYWYRQSLGQGLEFLIYFQGNSAPDKSGLPSDRFSAERTGGSVSTLTIQRTQQEDSAVYLCASSQNMGPNTGELFFGEGSRLTVL.

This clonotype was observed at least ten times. CDR3 nucleotides: TGCGCCAGCAGTGCCACCGGGACAGGGGGGTTCTTC. This translates into CASSATGTGGFF. The chain links TRBV10-1 to TRBJ2-1; 11 bases align to TRBD1. Germline CDR1 and CDR2: WNHNN and SYGVQD (reference sequence). This CDR3 region has 12 residues. The V gene end was trimmed by 4 bases and the J gene end by 15 bases; junction bases not matched to a gene: 5.

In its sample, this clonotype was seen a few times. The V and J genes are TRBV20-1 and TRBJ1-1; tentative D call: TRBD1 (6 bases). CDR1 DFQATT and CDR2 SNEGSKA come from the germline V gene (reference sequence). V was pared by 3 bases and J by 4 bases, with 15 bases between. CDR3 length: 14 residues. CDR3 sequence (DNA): TGCAGTGCTAGCCAGACAGGTTCGGTCACTGAAGCTTTCTTT. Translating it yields CSASQTGSVTEAFF.

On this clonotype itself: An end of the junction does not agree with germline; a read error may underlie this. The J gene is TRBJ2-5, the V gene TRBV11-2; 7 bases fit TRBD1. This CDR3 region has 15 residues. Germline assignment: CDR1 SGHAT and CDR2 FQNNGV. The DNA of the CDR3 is TGTGTCAGCAGCTTAGATTTCGCAGGGGGAGAGACCCAGTACTTC. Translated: CVSSLDFAGGETQYF.